This T cell receptor beta chain was observed in a study of cytomegalovirus exposure and HLA in healthy donors. CDR3 length: 14 amino acids. The trim removed 5 bases at V and 6 bases at J, leaving 6 bases unmatched. In germline, CDR1 is KGHSH, CDR2 LQKENI. The PCR used 60 Vbeta and 13 Jbeta primers. Data came from immunoSEQ multiplex PCR; TCRdb stores just in-frame clones and leaves some out. This table holds some 170,000 clones, 70% to 80% found once. The chain couples TRBV18 to TRBJ2-3; 9 bases agree with TRBD2. Input material: PBMCs. This sequence was found in a man aged 60 to 69 in good health and CMV-seronegative. The CDR3 loop is CASSTAGGADTQYF. CDR3 DNA: TGTGCCAGCTCAACAGCGGGAGGCGCGGATACGCAGTATTTT.